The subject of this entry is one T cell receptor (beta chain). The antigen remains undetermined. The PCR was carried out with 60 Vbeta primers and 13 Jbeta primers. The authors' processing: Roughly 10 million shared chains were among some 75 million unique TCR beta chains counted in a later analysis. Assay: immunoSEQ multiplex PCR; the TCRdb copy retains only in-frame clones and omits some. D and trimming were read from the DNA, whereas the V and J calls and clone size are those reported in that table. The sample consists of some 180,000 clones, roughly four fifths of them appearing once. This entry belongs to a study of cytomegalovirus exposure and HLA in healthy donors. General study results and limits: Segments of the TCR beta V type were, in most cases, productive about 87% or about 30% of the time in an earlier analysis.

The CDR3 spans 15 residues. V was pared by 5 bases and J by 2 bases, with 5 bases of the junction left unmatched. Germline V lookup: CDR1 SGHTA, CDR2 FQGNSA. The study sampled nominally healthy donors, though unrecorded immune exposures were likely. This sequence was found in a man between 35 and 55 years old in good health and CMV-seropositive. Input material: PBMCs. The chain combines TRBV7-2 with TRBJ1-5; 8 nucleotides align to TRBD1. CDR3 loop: CASSLTGQGNQPQHF. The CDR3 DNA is TGTGCCAGCAGCCTGACGGGACAGGGCAATCAGCCCCAGCATTTT.